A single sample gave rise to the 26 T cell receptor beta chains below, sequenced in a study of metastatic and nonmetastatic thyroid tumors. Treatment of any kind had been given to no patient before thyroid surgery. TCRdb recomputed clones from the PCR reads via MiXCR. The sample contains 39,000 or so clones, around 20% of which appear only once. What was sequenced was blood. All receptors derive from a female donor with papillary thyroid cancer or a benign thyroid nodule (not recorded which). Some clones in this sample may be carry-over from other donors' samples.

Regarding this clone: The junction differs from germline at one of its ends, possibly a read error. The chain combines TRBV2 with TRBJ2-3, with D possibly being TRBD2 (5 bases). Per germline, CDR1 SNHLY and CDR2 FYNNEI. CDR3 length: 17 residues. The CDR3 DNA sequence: TGTGTCAGCCGGCGACATGGTAGGGAGACTAGCACAGATACGCAGTATTTT. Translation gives CVSRRHGRETSTDTQYF. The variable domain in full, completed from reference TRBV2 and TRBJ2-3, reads EPEVTQTPSHQVTQMGQEVILRCVPISNHLYFYWYRQILGQKVEFLVSFYNNEISEKSEIFDDQFSVERPDGSNFTLKIRSTKLEDSAMYFCVSRRHGRETSTDTQYFGPGTRLTVL.

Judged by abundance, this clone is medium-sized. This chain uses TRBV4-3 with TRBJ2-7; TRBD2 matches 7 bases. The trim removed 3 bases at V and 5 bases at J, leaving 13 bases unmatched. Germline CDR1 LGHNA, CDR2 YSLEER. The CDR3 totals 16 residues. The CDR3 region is CASSQLRTSLIHEQYF. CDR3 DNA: TGCGCCAGCAGCCAGCTAAGGACTAGTCTTATCCACGAGCAGTACTTC.

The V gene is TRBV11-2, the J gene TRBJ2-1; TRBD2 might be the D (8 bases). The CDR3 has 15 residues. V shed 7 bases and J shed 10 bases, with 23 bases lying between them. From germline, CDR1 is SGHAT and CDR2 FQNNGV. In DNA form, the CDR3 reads TGTGCCAGCATTCCCGGTACAGGGGAGCGGGGGGAGCAGTTCTTC. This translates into CASIPGTGERGEQFF. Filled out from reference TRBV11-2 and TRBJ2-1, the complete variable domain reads EAGVAQSPRYKIIEKRQSVAFWCNPISGHATLYWYQQILGQGPKLLIQFQNNGVVDDSQLPKDRFSAERLKGVDSTLKIQPAKLEDSAVYLCASIPGTGERGEQFFGPGTRLTVL.

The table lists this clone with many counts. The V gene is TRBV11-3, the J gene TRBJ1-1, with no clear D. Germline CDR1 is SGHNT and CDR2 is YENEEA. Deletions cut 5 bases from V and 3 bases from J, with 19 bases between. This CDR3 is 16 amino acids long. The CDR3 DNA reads TGTGCCAGCAGCCCGAAGGGTGGGGAAATCGACACTGAAGCTTTCTTT. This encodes CASSPKGGEIDTEAFF.

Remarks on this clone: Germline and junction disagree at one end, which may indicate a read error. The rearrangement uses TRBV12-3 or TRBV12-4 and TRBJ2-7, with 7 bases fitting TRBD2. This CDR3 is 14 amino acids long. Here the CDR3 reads CASSAKTSSGEKYF. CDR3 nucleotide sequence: TGTGCCAGCAGTGCGAAGACTAGCTCGGGCGAGAAGTACTTC.

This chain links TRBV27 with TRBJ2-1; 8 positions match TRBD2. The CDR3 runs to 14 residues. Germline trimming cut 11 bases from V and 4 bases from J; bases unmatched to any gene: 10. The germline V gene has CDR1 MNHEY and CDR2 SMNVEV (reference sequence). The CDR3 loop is CAGRPGLGYNEQFF. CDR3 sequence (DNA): TGTGCCGGAAGACCGGGACTAGGATACAATGAGCAGTTCTTC.

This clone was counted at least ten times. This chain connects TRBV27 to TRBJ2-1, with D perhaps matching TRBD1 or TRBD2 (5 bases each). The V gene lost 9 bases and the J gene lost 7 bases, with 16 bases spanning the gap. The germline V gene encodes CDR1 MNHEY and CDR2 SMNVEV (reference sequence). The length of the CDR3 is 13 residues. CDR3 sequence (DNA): TGTGCCAGTGGGACCGGCGAGATTAATGAGCAGTTCTTC. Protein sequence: CASGTGEINEQFF.

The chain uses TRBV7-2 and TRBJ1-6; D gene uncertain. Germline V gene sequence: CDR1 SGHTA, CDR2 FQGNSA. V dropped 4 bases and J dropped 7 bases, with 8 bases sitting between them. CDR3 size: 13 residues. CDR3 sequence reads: CASSSRKNSPLHF. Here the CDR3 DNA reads TGTGCCAGCAGCTCCAGGAAAAATTCACCCCTCCACTTT. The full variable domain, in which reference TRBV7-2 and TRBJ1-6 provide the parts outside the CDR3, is GAGVSQSPSNKVTEKGKDVELRCDPISGHTALYWYRQSLGQGLEFLIYFQGNSAPDKSGLPSDRFSAERTGGSVSTLTIQRTQQEDSAVYLCASSSRKNSPLHFGNGTRLTVT.

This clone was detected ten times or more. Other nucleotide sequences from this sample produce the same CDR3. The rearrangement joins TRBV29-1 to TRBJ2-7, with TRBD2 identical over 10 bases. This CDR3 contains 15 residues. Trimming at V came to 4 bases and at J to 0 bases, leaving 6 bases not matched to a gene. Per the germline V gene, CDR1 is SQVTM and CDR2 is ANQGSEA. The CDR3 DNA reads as TGCAGCGTTGCTGGGCTAGCGGGAGCCTCCTACGAGCAGTACTTC. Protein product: CSVAGLAGASYEQYF.

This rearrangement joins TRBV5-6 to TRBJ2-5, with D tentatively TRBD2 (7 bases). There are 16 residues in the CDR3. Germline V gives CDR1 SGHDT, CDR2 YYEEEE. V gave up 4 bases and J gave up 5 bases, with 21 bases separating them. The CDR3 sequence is CASSRGAQGRSETQYF. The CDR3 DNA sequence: TGTGCCAGCAGCCGGGGGGCGCAGGGACGTTCGGAGACCCAGTACTTC.

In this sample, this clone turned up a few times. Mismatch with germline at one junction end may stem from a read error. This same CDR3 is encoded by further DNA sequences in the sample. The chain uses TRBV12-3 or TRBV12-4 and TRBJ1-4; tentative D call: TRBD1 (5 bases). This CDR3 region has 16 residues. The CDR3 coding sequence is TGTGCCAGCAGGCGAGCCGGGACGGCAACTAATGAAAAACTGTTTTTC. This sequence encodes CASRRAGTATNEKLFF.

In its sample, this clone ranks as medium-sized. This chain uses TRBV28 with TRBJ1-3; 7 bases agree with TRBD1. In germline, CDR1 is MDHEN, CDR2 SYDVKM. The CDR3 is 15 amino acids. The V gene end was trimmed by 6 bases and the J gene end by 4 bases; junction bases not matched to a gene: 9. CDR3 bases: TGTGCCAGCAGCCACGGGACAGTCTACGGAAACACCATATATTTT. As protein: CASSHGTVYGNTIYF. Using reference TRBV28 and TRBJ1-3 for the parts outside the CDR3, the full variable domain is DVKVTQSSRYLVKRTGEKVFLECVQDMDHENMFWYRQDPGLGLRLIYFSYDVKMKEKGDIPEGYSVSREKKERFSLILESASTNQTSMYLCASSHGTVYGNTIYFGEGSWLTVV.

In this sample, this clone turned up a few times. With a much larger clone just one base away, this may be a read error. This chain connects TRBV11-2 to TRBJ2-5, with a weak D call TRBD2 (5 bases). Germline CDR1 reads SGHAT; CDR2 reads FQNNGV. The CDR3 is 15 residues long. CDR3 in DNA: TGTGCCAGCAGCTTATCTCACGGAGGAGGAGAGACCAAGTACTTC. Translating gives CASSLSHGGGETKYF.

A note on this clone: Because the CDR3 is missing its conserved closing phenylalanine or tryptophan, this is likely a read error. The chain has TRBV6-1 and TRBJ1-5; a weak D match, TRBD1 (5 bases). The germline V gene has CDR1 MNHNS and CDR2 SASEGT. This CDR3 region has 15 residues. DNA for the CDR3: TGTGCCAGCACTCAGGGCGCTGAACACCATCATCCCCAGCATTCT. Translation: CASTQGAEHHHPQHS.

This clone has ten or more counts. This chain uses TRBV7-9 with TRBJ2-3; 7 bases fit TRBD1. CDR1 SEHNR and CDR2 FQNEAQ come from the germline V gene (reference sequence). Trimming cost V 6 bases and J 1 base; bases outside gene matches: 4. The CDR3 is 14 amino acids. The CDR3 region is CASSETGRTDTQYF. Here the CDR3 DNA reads TGTGCCAGCAGTGAGACAGGGCGCACAGATACGCAGTATTTT.

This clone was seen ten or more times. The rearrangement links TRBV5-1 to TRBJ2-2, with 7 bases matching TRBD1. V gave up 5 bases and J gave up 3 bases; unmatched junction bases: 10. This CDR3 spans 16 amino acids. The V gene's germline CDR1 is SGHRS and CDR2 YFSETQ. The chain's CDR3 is CASRSGSGQHTGELFF. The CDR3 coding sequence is TGCGCCAGCAGATCAGGATCGGGACAGCACACCGGGGAGCTGTTTTTT.

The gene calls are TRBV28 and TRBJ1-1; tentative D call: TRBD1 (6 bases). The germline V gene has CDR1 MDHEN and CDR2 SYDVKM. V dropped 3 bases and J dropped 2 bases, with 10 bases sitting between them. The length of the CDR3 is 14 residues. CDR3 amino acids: CASSFTGLNTEAFF. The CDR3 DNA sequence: TGTGCCAGCAGTTTCACAGGGCTCAACACTGAAGCTTTCTTT.

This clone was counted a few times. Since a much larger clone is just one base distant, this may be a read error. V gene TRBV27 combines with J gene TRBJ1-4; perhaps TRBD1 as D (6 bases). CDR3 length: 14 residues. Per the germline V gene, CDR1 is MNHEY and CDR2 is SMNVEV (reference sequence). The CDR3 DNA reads TGTGCCAGCAGCTCCGACAGGCAACCTGAAAAACTGTTATTT. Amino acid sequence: CASSSDRQPEKLLF.

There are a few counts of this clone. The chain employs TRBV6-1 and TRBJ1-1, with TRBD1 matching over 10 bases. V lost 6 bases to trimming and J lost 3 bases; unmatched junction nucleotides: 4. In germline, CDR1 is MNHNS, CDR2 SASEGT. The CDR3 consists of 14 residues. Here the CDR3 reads CASRTGQGDTEAFF. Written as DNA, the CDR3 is TGTGCCAGCAGGACCGGACAGGGGGACACTGAAGCTTTCTTT.

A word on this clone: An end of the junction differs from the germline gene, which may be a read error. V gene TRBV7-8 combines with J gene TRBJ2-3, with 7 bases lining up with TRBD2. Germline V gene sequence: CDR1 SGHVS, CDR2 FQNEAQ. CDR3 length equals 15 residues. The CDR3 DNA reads TGTGCCAGCATGCTTGGAGCGGGATACACAGATACTCAGTATTTT. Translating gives CASMLGAGYTDTQYF.

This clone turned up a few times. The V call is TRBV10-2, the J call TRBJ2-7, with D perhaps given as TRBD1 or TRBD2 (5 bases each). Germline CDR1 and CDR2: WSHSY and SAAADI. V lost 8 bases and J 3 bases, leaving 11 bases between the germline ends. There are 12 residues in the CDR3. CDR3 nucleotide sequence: TGCGCCAGCGGGGGTGCGCTCTACGAGCAGTACTTC. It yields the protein CASGGALYEQYF.

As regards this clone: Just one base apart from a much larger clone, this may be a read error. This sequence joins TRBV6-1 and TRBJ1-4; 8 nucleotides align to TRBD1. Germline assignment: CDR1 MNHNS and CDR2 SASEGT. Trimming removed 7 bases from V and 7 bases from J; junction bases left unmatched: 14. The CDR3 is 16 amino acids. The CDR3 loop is CASIPPTGTGAEKLFF. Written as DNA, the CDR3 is TGTGCCAGCATCCCACCCACCGGGACAGGAGCTGAAAAACTGTTTTTT.

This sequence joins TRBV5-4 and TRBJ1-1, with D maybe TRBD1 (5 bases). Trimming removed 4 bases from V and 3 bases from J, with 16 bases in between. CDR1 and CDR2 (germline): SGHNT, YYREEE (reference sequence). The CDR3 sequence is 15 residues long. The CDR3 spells CASSPRPGGDTEAFF. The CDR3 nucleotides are TGTGCCAGCAGCCCCCGTCCCGGGGGGGACACTGAAGCTTTCTTT.

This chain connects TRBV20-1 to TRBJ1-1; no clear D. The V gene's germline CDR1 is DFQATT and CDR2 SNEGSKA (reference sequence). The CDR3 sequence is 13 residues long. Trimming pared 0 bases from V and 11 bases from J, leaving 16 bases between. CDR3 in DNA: TGCAGTGCTAGAGATTCTTCGCGGCCCCGGGCTTTCTTT. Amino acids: CSARDSSRPRAFF.

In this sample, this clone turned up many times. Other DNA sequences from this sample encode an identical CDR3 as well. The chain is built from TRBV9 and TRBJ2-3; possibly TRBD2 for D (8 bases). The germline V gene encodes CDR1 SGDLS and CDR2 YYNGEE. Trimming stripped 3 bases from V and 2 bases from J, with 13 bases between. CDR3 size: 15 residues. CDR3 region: CASSAREGATDTQYF. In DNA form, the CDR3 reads TGTGCCAGCAGCGCCCGGGAGGGGGCCACAGATACGCAGTATTTT. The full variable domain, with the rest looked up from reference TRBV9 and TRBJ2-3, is DSGVTQTPKHLITATGQRVTLRCSPRSGDLSVYWYQQSLDQGLQFLIQYYNGEERAKGNILERFSAQQFPDLHSELNLSSLELGDSALYFCASSAREGATDTQYFGPGTRLTVL.

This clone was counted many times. Written as DNA, the CDR3 is TGTGCCAGCAGCCAAGATTTCCAGAGGGGGGAGACCCAGTACTTC. Amino acids: CASSQDFQRGETQYF. The V call is TRBV4-2, the J call TRBJ2-5; perhaps TRBD1 as D (6 bases). CDR1 and CDR2 (germline): LGHNA, YNFKEQ. Between the trimmed V and J ends, which lost 0 bases and 5 bases, there was a span of 13 bases. The CDR3 has 15 amino acids.